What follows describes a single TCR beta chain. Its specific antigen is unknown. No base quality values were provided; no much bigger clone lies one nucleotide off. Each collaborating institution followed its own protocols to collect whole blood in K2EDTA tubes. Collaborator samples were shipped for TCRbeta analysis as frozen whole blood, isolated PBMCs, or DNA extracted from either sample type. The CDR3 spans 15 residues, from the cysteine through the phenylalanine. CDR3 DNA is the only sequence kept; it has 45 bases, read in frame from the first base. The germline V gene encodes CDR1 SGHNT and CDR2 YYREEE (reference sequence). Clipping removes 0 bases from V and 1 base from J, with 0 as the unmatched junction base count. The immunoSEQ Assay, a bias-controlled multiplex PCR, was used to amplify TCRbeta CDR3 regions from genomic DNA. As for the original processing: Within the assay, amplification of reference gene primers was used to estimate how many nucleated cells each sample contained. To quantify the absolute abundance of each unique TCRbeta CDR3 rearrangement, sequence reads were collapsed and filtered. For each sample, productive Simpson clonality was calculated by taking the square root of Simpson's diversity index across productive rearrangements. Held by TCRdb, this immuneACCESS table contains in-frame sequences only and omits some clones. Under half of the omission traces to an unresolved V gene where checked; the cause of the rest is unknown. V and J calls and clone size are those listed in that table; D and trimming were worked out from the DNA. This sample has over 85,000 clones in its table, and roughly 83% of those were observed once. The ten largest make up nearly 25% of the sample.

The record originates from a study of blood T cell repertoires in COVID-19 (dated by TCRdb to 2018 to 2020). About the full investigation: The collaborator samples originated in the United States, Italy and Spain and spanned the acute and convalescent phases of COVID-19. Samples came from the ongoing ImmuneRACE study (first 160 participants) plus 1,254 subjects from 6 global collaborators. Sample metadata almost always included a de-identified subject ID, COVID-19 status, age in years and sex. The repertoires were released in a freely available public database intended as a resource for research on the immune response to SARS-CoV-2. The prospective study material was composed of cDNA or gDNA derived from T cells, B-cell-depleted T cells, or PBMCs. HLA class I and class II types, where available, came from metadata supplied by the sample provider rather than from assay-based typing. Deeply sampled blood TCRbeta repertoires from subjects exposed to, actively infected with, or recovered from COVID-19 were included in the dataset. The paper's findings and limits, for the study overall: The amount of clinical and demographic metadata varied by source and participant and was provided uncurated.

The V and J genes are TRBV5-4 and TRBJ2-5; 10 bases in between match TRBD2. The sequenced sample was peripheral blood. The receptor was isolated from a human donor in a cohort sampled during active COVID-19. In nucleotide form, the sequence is TGTGCCAGCAGCTTGGGGACTAGCGGCCAAGAGACCCAGTACTTC. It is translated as CASSLGTSGQETQYF.